These 26 T cell receptor beta chains came from one sample sequenced in a study of blood T cells in healthy people across ages. Then a second PCR, running about 6 to 12 cycles, was carried out with a sample-barcoded 5' primer and a J-beta primer mix. TCRdb analysed the 5' RACE reads with MiXCR anew, one entry per CDR3 protein. The sample records 1 million or so distinct CDR3 sequences, 40% to 55% being singletons. What was sequenced was blood. All receptors derive from an older woman in good health.

V and J are TRBV7-9 and TRBJ2-7; D unclear. This CDR3 spans 14 amino acids. V dropped 5 bases and J dropped 2 bases, with 13 bases sitting between them. The germline gives CDR1 SEHNR, CDR2 FQNEAQ (reference sequence). The CDR3 loop is CASSVDPSAYEQYF. CDR3 DNA: TGTGCCAGCAGCGTGGATCCCTCCGCCTACGAGCAGTACTTC.

CDR3 amino acids: CASSLRGGGRESWGYTF. Written as DNA, the CDR3 is TGTGCCAGCAGTTTAAGGGGGGGTGGCAGGGAGTCTTGGGGCTACACCTTC. The chain has TRBV27 and TRBJ1-2, with D perhaps matching TRBD1 (6 bases). The CDR3 extends over 17 amino acids. V was shortened by 2 bases and J by 8 bases, with 24 bases between the two germline ends. Per the germline V gene, CDR1 is MNHEY and CDR2 is SMNVEV (reference sequence).

The CDR3 region has the DNA TGCAGCGCAAGGACAGGGACATCCTACAATGAGCAGTTCTTC. Translating it yields CSARTGTSYNEQFF. V and J are TRBV20-1 and TRBJ2-1; 8 bases fit TRBD1. Per the germline V gene, CDR1 is DFQATT and CDR2 is SNEGSKA (reference sequence). The CDR3 length is 14 residues.

This chain connects TRBV7-2 to TRBJ2-7; 7 bases map to TRBD2. V lost 2 bases to trimming and J lost 2 bases; unmatched junction nucleotides: 6. CDR1 and CDR2 from the germline V gene are SGHTA and FQGNSA. The CDR3 loop spans 15 amino acids. CDR3 in amino acids: CASSLWGSGPYEQYF. The CDR3 DNA follows: TGTGCCAGCAGCTTATGGGGTAGCGGGCCCTACGAGCAGTACTTC.

As to this clonotype: The junction does not match germline at one end; this may be a read error. This chain uses TRBV10-3 with TRBJ2-7; maybe TRBD2 (5 bases). CDR3 size: 14 residues. The germline V gene has CDR1 ENHRY and CDR2 SYGVKD. CDR3 bases: TGTGCCATCAGTGTGAAAGCGGCCTCCTGCGAGCAGTACTTC. Translation gives CAISVKAASCEQYF.

Remarks on this clonotype: Germline and junction disagree at one end, which may indicate a read error. The V gene is TRBV13, the J gene TRBJ2-7, with 11 bases aligning to TRBD2. From germline, CDR1 is PRHDT and CDR2 FYEKMQ (reference sequence). The CDR3 totals 14 residues. CDR3 nucleotide sequence: TGTGCCGGCAGCTTAGGGACTAGCGGATACGAGCAGTACTTC. It translates to CAGSLGTSGYEQYF.

The gene calls are TRBV6-1 and TRBJ1-3; TRBD1 aligns across 12 bases. This CDR3 spans 17 amino acids. V shed 6 bases, J shed 3 bases, and the junction held 9 bases outside the gene matches. From germline, CDR1 is MNHNS and CDR2 SASEGT. The chain's CDR3 is CASSSGQGALHGNTIYF. In DNA, the CDR3 is TGTGCCAGCAGCTCGGGACAGGGGGCCCTTCATGGAAACACCATATATTTT.

The chain carries TRBV6-1 and TRBJ2-3, with 7 bases aligning to TRBD1. In germline, CDR1 is MNHNS, CDR2 SASEGT. This CDR3 is 15 amino acids long. With V trimmed by 7 bases and J by 2 bases, 9 bases remained unmatched. This CDR3 is CASTPGQFTTDTQYF. The CDR3 region has the DNA TGTGCCAGCACCCCGGGACAGTTTACCACAGATACGCAGTATTTT.

This clonotype turned up a few times. The chain uses TRBV27 and TRBJ2-3, with a possible D match to TRBD2 (6 bases). The CDR3 contains 15 residues. The germline CDR1 and CDR2 sequences are MNHEY and SMNVEV (reference sequence). Trimming removed 4 bases at V and 2 bases at J, with 13 bases between. The CDR3 here is CASSSGDFYTDTQYF. The CDR3 DNA reads as TGTGCCAGCAGTTCGGGGGACTTCTACACAGATACGCAGTATTTT.

This clonotype has a handful of counts. The rearrangement links TRBV28 to TRBJ1-2, with D possibly matching TRBD1 (6 bases). V was trimmed by 8 bases and J by 10 bases, leaving 14 bases between them. CDR3 length: 11 amino acids. Germline CDR1 and CDR2: MDHEN and SYDVKM. This CDR3 is CASQRDNSYTF. As DNA, the CDR3 is TGTGCCAGCCAAAGGGACAACTCCTACACCTTC.

The V gene is TRBV11-3, the J gene TRBJ2-1; 10 nucleotides agree with TRBD2. Trimming cost V 1 base and J 3 bases; bases outside gene matches: 12. Germline CDR1 is SGHNT and CDR2 is YENEEA. This CDR3 is 19 amino acids long. CDR3 DNA sequence: TGTGCCAGCAGCTTAGGGCTAGCGGGAGTTCGAGCCGGCTACAATGAGCAGTTCTTC. Protein product: CASSLGLAGVRAGYNEQFF.

This clonotype was detected only a few times. The chain joins TRBV20-1 to TRBJ2-5; weak D call: TRBD1 (5 bases). From germline, CDR1 is DFQATT and CDR2 SNEGSKA (reference sequence). The CDR3 sequence is 16 residues long. Trimming took 0 bases from V and 5 from J, leaving 19 bases between them. CDR3 in DNA: TGCAGTGCTAGAGATCAACATTCCAGGGTGGTGGAGACCCAGTACTTC. This codes for CSARDQHSRVVETQYF.

The chain links TRBV6-6 to TRBJ2-1; 8 nucleotides line up with TRBD2. V lost 7 bases, J lost 1 base, and 6 bases stayed unmatched. Germline loops: CDR1 MNHNY, CDR2 SVGAGI (reference sequence). The CDR3 length is 15 residues. The CDR3 DNA sequence: TGTGCCAGCATTTTACGGGAGGGTTCCTACAATGAGCAGTTCTTC. It yields the protein CASILREGSYNEQFF.

The genes are TRBV27 and TRBJ1-1; D call uncertain. CDR1 is MNHEY, CDR2 SMNVEV, per germline (reference sequence). CDR3 length: 14 amino acids. V lost 7 bases and J lost 1, with 13 bases in between. DNA for the CDR3: TGTGCCAGCACCCGACCCGGACCGAACACTGAAGCTTTCTTT. Translating it yields CASTRPGPNTEAFF.

This clonotype has more than one count but fewer than ten. The chain employs TRBV20-1 and TRBJ2-7; 7 positions match TRBD2. The germline V gene has CDR1 DFQATT and CDR2 SNEGSKA (reference sequence). The CDR3 has 18 residues. The ends lost 0 bases at V and 0 bases at J; junction bases unmatched: 14. In DNA, the CDR3 is TGCAGTGCTAGAGATTACCATCCCGGCGGGGACTACTCCTACGAGCAGTACTTC. As protein: CSARDYHPGGDYSYEQYF.

The rearrangement links TRBV7-2 to TRBJ2-5; 7 bases match TRBD1. The ends lost 5 bases at V and 11 bases at J; junction bases unmatched: 17. Per germline, CDR1 SGHTA and CDR2 FQGNSA. The CDR3 has 15 amino acids. The CDR3 sequence is CASSQTAGGNNEQYF. The CDR3 nucleotides read TGTGCCAGCAGCCAAACGGCAGGGGGTAACAATGAGCAGTACTTC.

The chain links TRBV5-6 to TRBJ2-1; TRBD2 matches 13 bases. The tail of the sequence fits TRBJ2-7 better, so the J call may be wrong. The CDR3 contains 16 residues. Germline-derived CDR1 and CDR2 are SGHDT and YYEEEE. CDR3: CASSSRLAGGFNEQYF. Written as DNA, the CDR3 is TGTGCCAGCAGCTCACGACTAGCGGGAGGTTTCAATGAGCAGTACTTC.

With regard to this clonotype: The CDR3 does not close with the conserved phenylalanine or tryptophan, likely indicating a read error. J is TRBJ2-1 and V is TRBV27; 14 bases line up with TRBD2. The CDR3 runs 16 residues. Germline values: CDR1 MNHEY, CDR2 SMNVEV (reference sequence). V dropped 5 bases and J dropped 8; count of bases not matched to a gene: 8. This CDR3 is CASSPTGTSGRDEQFL. In DNA, the CDR3 is TGTGCCAGCAGTCCGACCGGGACTAGCGGGAGAGATGAGCAGTTCTTA.

This clonotype was counted only a few times. The chain employs TRBV7-8 and TRBJ2-7, with 7 bases identical to TRBD1. Losses at the gene ends were 4 bases for V and 5 bases for J; bases not matched to a gene: 11. This CDR3 is 15 amino acids long. Looked up from germline, CDR1 is SGHVS and CDR2 is FQNEAQ. The CDR3 spells CASSSPGTAINEQYF. The DNA of the CDR3 is TGTGCCAGCAGCTCCCCTGGGACAGCGATCAACGAGCAGTACTTC. The entire variable domain, with the rest obtained from reference TRBV7-8 and TRBJ2-7, is as follows: GAGVSQSPRYKVAKRGQDVALRCDPISGHVSLFWYQQALGQGPEFLTYFQNEAQLDKSGLPSDRFFAERPEGSVSTLKIQRTQQEDSAVYLCASSSPGTAINEQYFGPGTRLTVT.

The chain combines TRBV29-1 with TRBJ2-1; a weak D match, TRBD1 (6 bases). Germline CDR1 reads SQVTM; CDR2 reads ANQGSEA. The CDR3 totals 15 residues. Trimming stripped 1 base from V and 8 bases from J, with 18 bases between. The CDR3 spells CSVEAGHPVPDEQFF. In nucleotides, the CDR3 is TGCAGCGTTGAAGCGGGACACCCAGTCCCCGATGAGCAGTTCTTC.

The rearrangement uses TRBV3-1 and TRBJ2-1; D may be TRBD1 (5 bases). Germline V lookup: CDR1 LGHDT, CDR2 YNNKEL (reference sequence). Deletions cut 2 bases from V and 2 bases from J, with 10 bases between. This CDR3 has 15 residues. For the CDR3, the DNA is TGTGCCAGCAGCCAAAGGGGCGGAGCCTACAATGAGCAGTTCTTC. Translated, it gives CASSQRGGAYNEQFF.

This rearrangement joins TRBV6-1 to TRBJ2-2; D is unresolved. CDR1 and CDR2 from the germline V gene are MNHNS and SASEGT. The CDR3 is made up of 13 amino acids. V lost 0 bases to trimming and J lost 11 bases, with 10 bases between them. The CDR3 here is CASSEANRAELFF. CDR3 bases: TGTGCCAGCAGTGAAGCTAACCGGGCAGAGCTGTTTTTT.

Of note for this clonotype: An end of the junction does not agree with germline; a read error may underlie this. The V and J genes are TRBV7-6 and TRBJ1-2, with D possibly TRBD1 on 6 matching bases. CDR1 is SGHVS and CDR2 is FNYEAQ in the germline V gene. This CDR3 contains 15 residues. The CDR3 nucleotides read TGTGCCAGCGGCTTAGGTCGGGGGGCGGGCTATGGCTACACCTTC. Translation gives CASGLGRGAGYGYTF.

This clonotype was observed a handful of times. The chain is built from TRBV2 and TRBJ2-7; 9 nucleotides agree with TRBD1. Germline CDR1 reads SNHLY; CDR2 reads FYNNEI. Unmatched junction bases numbered 5, after V lost 1 base and J lost 4 bases. The CDR3 extends over 15 amino acids. DNA for the CDR3: TGTGCCAGCAGTGAAGAGAGGACAGGGGAGTACGAGCAGTACTTC. This sequence encodes CASSEERTGEYEQYF.

The sample holds a few counts of this clonotype. The DNA for the CDR3 is TGTGCCACCAGCAGAGTAGGCGGGAACTCCTACGAGCAGTACTTC. Translation gives CATSRVGGNSYEQYF. The chain joins TRBV15 to TRBJ2-7; the D gene is possibly TRBD2 (6 bases). Germline V gene lookup returns CDR1 LNHNV and CDR2 YYDKDF (reference sequence). The CDR3 sequence is 15 residues long. The germline V and J ends were trimmed by 1 base and 0 bases, with 10 bases remaining between them.

This clonotype was counted between two and nine times. The chain uses TRBV6-2 or TRBV6-3 and TRBJ2-1; 7 bases are a match to TRBD2. The CDR3 sequence is 15 residues long. Unmatched junction bases numbered 10, after V lost 8 bases and J lost 3 bases. CDR1 is MNHEY and CDR2 is SVGEGT in the germline V gene. The CDR3 bases are TGTGCCAGCGCGAAGGGCGAGCGGGACTACAATGAGCAGTTCTTC. Translating it yields CASAKGERDYNEQFF.